Listed below are T cell receptor beta chains from one sample, sequenced in a study of technical replicates of blood from a few donors. Sequencing used immunoSEQ multiplex PCR; TCRdb keeps in-frame clones, though not all of them. The table shows 80,000 to 90,000 clones, with over 90% occurring only once. Source material: T cells isolated from PBMCs. These receptor sequences come from a human donor in good health. CDR3s leave out the opening cysteine and the closing phenylalanine or tryptophan. The D gene is left open where the match is weak.

j_call: TRBJ1-4; cdr3_length: 13; d_call: NA; v_call: TRBV9; cdr3_aa: ASSVQGARYEKLF
j_call: TRBJ2-1; cdr3_length: 10; d_call: NA; v_call: TRBV28; cdr3_aa: ASSYGANEQF
j_call: TRBJ1-2; cdr3_length: 11; d_call: NA; v_call: TRBV2; cdr3_aa: ASSARGGSGYT
j_call: TRBJ2-5; cdr3_length: 15; d_call: NA; v_call: TRBV4-1; cdr3_aa: ASSAGGSLLSRETQY
j_call: TRBJ2-4; cdr3_length: 11; d_call: NA; v_call: TRBV19; cdr3_aa: ASSELAKNIQY
j_call: TRBJ1-2; cdr3_length: 9; d_call: TRBD1; v_call: TRBV30; cdr3_aa: AWSPTTGRY
j_call: TRBJ1-1; cdr3_length: 13; d_call: NA; v_call: TRBV28; cdr3_aa: ASSGRPGGVTEAF
j_call: TRBJ2-7; cdr3_length: 13; d_call: TRBD1; v_call: TRBV28; cdr3_aa: ASSPPGQGVHEQY
j_call: TRBJ2-7; cdr3_length: 13; d_call: TRBD1; v_call: TRBV27; cdr3_aa: ASSPDRGGPYEQY
j_call: TRBJ1-3; cdr3_length: 13; d_call: TRBD1; v_call: TRBV5-1; cdr3_aa: ASRQDRGLGNTIY
j_call: TRBJ1-5; cdr3_length: 14; d_call: NA; v_call: TRBV6-1; cdr3_aa: ASSEGTRPSNQPQH
j_call: TRBJ2-1; cdr3_length: 14; d_call: TRBD2; v_call: TRBV11-2; cdr3_aa: ASGTSAPPRGNEQF
j_call: TRBJ1-5; cdr3_length: 11; d_call: NA; v_call: TRBV7-6; cdr3_aa: ASSPRGNQPQH
j_call: TRBJ1-5; cdr3_length: 15; d_call: TRBD1; v_call: TRBV2; cdr3_aa: ASTLGTGLYSNQPQH
j_call: TRBJ1-5; cdr3_length: 13; d_call: NA; v_call: TRBV30; cdr3_aa: AWGTTGRRDQPQH
j_call: TRBJ2-7; cdr3_length: 12; d_call: NA; v_call: TRBV19; cdr3_aa: ASSIRRGNHEQY
j_call: TRBJ2-7; cdr3_length: 12; d_call: NA; v_call: TRBV6-6; cdr3_aa: ASSTPRRGDEQY
j_call: TRBJ1-4; cdr3_length: 13; d_call: NA; v_call: TRBV15; cdr3_aa: ATSSSGAASEKLF
j_call: TRBJ2-3; cdr3_length: 14; d_call: TRBD2; v_call: TRBV5-1; cdr3_aa: ASSLRLAGGADTQY
j_call: TRBJ2-7; cdr3_length: 13; d_call: NA; v_call: TRBV7-2; cdr3_aa: ASSLSDGLSYEQY
j_call: TRBJ1-1; cdr3_length: 12; d_call: NA; v_call: TRBV7-6; cdr3_aa: ASSPISGDTEAF
j_call: TRBJ2-2; cdr3_length: 12; d_call: NA; v_call: TRBV4-1; cdr3_aa: ASSQSANTGELF
j_call: TRBJ1-2; cdr3_length: 12; d_call: TRBD1; v_call: TRBV7-6; cdr3_aa: ASSADRGTSRYT
j_call: TRBJ1-2; cdr3_length: 10; d_call: NA; v_call: TRBV11-2; cdr3_aa: ASRGLYHGYT
j_call: TRBJ1-1; cdr3_length: 12; d_call: TRBD1; v_call: TRBV2; cdr3_aa: ASRFGQGGTEAF